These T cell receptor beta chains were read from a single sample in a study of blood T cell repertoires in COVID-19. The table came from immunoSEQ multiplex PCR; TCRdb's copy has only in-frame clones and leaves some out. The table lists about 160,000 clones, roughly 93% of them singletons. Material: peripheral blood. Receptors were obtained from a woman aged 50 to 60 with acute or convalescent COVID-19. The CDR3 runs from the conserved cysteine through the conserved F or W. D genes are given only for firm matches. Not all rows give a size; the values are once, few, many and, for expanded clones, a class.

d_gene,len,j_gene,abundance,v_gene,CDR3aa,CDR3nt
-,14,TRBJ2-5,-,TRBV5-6,CASSSGQFQETQYF,TGTGCCAGCAGCTCTGGGCAGTTCCAAGAGACCCAGTACTTC
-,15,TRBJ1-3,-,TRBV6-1,CASSEVGGTGNTIYF,TGTGCCAGCAGTGAAGTGGGGGGAACTGGAAACACCATATATTTT
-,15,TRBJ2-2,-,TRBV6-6,CASSYSIRVLGELFF,TGTGCCAGCAGTTACTCTATCAGGGTTCTTGGGGAGCTGTTTTTT
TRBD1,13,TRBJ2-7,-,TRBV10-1,CASSATGGAEQYF,TGCGCCAGCAGTGCGACAGGGGGCGCCGAGCAGTACTTC
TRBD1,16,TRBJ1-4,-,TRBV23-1,CASRDRNFATNEKLFF,TGCGCCAGCCGGGACAGGAACTTTGCAACTAATGAAAAACTGTTTTTT
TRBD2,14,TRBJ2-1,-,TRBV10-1,CASSEAGGLNEQFF,TGCGCCAGCAGTGAAGCGGGGGGGCTCAATGAGCAGTTCTTC
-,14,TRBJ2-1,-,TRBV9,CASSVVDSYNEQFF,TGTGCCAGCAGCGTAGTGGACAGCTACAATGAGCAGTTCTTC
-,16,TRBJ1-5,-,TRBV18,CASSHSTTGTGQPQHF,TGTGCCAGCTCACATAGTACCACAGGGACGGGTCAGCCCCAGCATTTT
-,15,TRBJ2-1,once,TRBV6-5,CASSSPGANHNEQFF,TGTGCCAGCAGTTCCCCAGGGGCGAACCACAATGAGCAGTTCTTC
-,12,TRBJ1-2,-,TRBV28,CASSSPGYGYTF,TGTGCCAGCAGTTCCCCCGGGTATGGCTACACCTTC
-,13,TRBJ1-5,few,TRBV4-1,CASSEGHQRPQHF,TGCGCCAGCTCCGAAGGACACCAGCGGCCCCAGCATTTT
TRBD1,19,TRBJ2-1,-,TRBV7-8,CASSLAAGTGMGSYNEQFF,TGTGCCAGCAGCTTAGCGGCCGGGACAGGGATGGGTTCCTACAATGAGCAGTTCTTC
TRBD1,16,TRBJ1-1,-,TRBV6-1,CASSGTGTEGNTEAFF,TGTGCCAGCAGTGGCACCGGGACAGAGGGTAACACTGAAGCTTTCTTT
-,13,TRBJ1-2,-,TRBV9,CAREGRRAYGYTF,TGTGCCAGGGAGGGGAGGAGGGCCTATGGCTACACCTTC
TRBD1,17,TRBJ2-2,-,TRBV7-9,CASSQSRGLSNTGELFF,TGTGCCAGCAGCCAATCAAGGGGGCTTTCGAACACCGGGGAGCTGTTTTTT
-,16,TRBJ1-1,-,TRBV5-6,CASSLASSGLFTEAFF,TGTGCCAGCAGCTTGGCCTCGTCAGGGCTCTTCACTGAAGCTTTCTTT
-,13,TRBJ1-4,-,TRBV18,CASSPRAGQRLFF,TGTGCCAGCTCACCAAGAGCAGGCCAACGGCTGTTTTTT
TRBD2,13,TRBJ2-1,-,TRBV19,CASTVGGDNEQFF,TGTGCCAGTACCGTTGGGGGGGACAATGAGCAGTTCTTC